The clone carrying this TCR beta chain has a single count. Original handling: Estimated nucleated cell counts came from reference gene primer amplification. Profiled with immunoSEQ multiplex PCR; TCRdb holds only in-frame clones, not every one. The V and J calls and the clone size are those of that table, but D and trimming were determined from the DNA. The sample includes about 120,000 clones, 80% to 90% of them seen just once. The data derive from a study of blood T cell repertoires in COVID-19. Study overall: COVID-19 samples collected from the United States, Italy and Spain covered acute and convalescent phases. PBMCs, B-cell-depleted T cells, or T cells were the source of the cDNA or gDNA that made up the material.

Germline CDR1 SGDLS, CDR2 YYNGEE. The V end was cut by 3 bases, the J end by 1 base, with 14 bases between. CDR3 size: 15 residues. The gene calls are TRBV9 and TRBJ2-7, with no clear D. Sequenced: peripheral blood. The TCR originated in a man aged 65-85 years with active or convalescent COVID-19. This CDR3 reads CASSERPELSYEQYF. The CDR3 bases are TGTGCCAGCAGCGAAAGGCCGGAGCTATCCTACGAGCAGTACTTC.